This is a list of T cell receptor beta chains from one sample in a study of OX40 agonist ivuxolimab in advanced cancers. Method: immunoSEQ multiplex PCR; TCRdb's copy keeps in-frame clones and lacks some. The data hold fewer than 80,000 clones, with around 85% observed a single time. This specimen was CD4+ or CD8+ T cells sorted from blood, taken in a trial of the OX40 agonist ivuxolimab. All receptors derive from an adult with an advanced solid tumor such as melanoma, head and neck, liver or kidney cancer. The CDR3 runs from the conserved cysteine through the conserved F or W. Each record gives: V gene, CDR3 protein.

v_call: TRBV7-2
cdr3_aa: CASSLAGLVETQYF

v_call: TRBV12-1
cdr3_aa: CASSFAGAGRQVNQPQHF

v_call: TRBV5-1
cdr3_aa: CASSFVGRNYNEQFF

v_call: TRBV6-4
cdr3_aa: CASSDSPGPEGGYTF

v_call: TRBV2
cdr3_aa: CASSVGGQGVYEQFF

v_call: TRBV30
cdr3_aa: CAWSPPGAGSSPLHF

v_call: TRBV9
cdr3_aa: CASSVEGHGLGGYTF

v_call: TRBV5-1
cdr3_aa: CASSFFPRGSSKNIQYF

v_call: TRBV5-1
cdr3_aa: CASSLVVRGWTEAFF

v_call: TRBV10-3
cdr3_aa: CAISGPSSYEQYF

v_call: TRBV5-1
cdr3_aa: CASSFTGTDNEQFF

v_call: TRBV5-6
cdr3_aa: CASSLEGGSRYNEQFF

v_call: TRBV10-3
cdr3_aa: CAIATGGVNQPQHF

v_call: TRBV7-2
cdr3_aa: CASSLKSAGHEKLFF

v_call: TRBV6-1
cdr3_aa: CASSEKVAGGAADTQYF

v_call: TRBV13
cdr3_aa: CASSLGLTTSGVTDTQYF

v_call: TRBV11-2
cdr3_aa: CASSSRQGSSYNEQFF

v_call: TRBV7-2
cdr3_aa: CASSLGLAGAEQYF